The 9 T cell receptor beta chains listed next were all sequenced from one sample in a study of blood T cell repertoires in COVID-19. Sequenced by immunoSEQ multiplex PCR; TCRdb stores in-frame clones only, minus some. In the table there are a few hundred thousand clones, 88% of which are singletons. Material for sequencing was PBMCs or T cells enriched from blood (not recorded which). The receptors were sampled from a woman aged 60 to 75 in a cohort exposed to, infected with or recovered from COVID-19 (not recorded which).

Points on this clone: At the DNA level, this CDR3 is encoded by other sequences in the same sample as well. The chain employs TRBV14 and TRBJ1-1; D might be TRBD1 (5 bases). V was trimmed by 3 bases and J by 0 bases, leaving 8 bases between them. The germline V gene encodes CDR1 SGHDN and CDR2 FVKESK. The CDR3 runs 14 residues. CDR3 residues: CASSQPGMNTEAFF. The CDR3 DNA sequence: TGTGCCAGCAGCCAGCCAGGGATGAACACTGAAGCTTTCTTT.

The chain joins TRBV24-1 to TRBJ2-3; D may be TRBD1 (5 bases). The CDR3 has 15 amino acids. V lost 3 bases and J lost 4, with 13 bases in between. In germline, CDR1 is KGHDR, CDR2 SFDVKD. For the CDR3, the DNA is TGTGCCACCAGTGATCTAACAGGCTACCCAGATACGCAGTATTTT. Amino acid sequence: CATSDLTGYPDTQYF.

This clone is a singleton in its sample. A junction boundary mismatches the germline segment, possibly from a read error. This chain links TRBV7-7 with TRBJ2-7, with 9 positions matching TRBD2. There are 13 residues in the CDR3. CDR1 SSHAT and CDR2 FNYEAQ come from the germline V gene (reference sequence). DNA for the CDR3: TGTGCTAGCAGCTCCGGACTAGCGAACGAGCAGTACTTC. It translates to CASSSGLANEQYF.

This chain joins TRBV5-1 and TRBJ2-1; possibly TRBD2 for D (6 bases). CDR3 size: 15 residues. The V gene lost 2 bases and the J gene lost 2 bases, with 11 bases spanning the gap. From germline, CDR1 is SGHRS and CDR2 YFSETQ. Here the CDR3 reads CASSFGGRTYNEQFF. Written as DNA, the CDR3 is TGCGCCAGCAGCTTCGGTGGGAGGACCTACAATGAGCAGTTCTTC. Together with reference TRBV5-1 and TRBJ2-1, the CDR3 gives the full variable domain: KAGVTQTPRYLIKTRGQQVTLSCSPISGHRSVSWYQQTPGQGLQFLFEYFSETQRNKGNFPGRFSGRQFSNSRSEMNVSTLELGDSALYLCASSFGGRTYNEQFFGPGTRLTVL.

The chain uses TRBV7-9 and TRBJ1-1; weak D call: TRBD1 (5 bases). Germline V gives CDR1 SEHNR, CDR2 FQNEAQ (reference sequence). V gave up 6 bases and J gave up 4 bases, with 12 bases separating them. This CDR3 spans 13 amino acids. CDR3 bases: TGTGCCAGCAGGCGCAGGGCCGGCACTGAAGCTTTCTTT. Its translation: CASRRRAGTEAFF.

The chain links TRBV24-1 to TRBJ2-1; D is possibly TRBD1 (6 bases). The CDR3 has 13 amino acids. The ends were cut back, 4 bases at V and 8 bases at J, with 11 bases in the middle. Germline-derived CDR1 and CDR2 are KGHDR and SFDVKD. The CDR3 sequence: CATSDWDIHEQFF. In DNA form, the CDR3 reads TGTGCCACCAGTGACTGGGACATTCATGAGCAGTTCTTC.

The V call is TRBV19, the J call TRBJ2-1; TRBD1 aligns across 9 bases. This CDR3 is 15 amino acids long. Germline trimming cut 5 bases from V and 9 bases from J; bases unmatched to any gene: 11. Germline lookup yields CDR1 LNHDA and CDR2 SQIVND (reference sequence). The CDR3 here is CASSPNPGTGSEQFF. As DNA, the CDR3 is TGTGCCAGTAGTCCCAACCCCGGGACAGGGAGTGAGCAGTTCTTC.

The chain is built from TRBV7-9 and TRBJ1-3; D not resolved. Trimming removed 0 bases from V and 2 bases from J, with 2 bases in between. Germline V gene data show CDR1 as SEHNR and CDR2 as FQNEAQ (reference sequence). The CDR3 sequence is 13 residues long. CDR3 nucleotide sequence: TGTGCCAGCAGCTTAGCCGCTGGAAACACCATATATTTT. Its protein is CASSLAAGNTIYF.

The chain links TRBV7-2 to TRBJ2-7; a weak D match, TRBD2 (5 bases). Germline V lookup: CDR1 SGHTA, CDR2 FQGNSA. The V gene lost 2 bases and the J gene lost 4 bases, with 12 bases spanning the gap. This CDR3 contains 14 residues. CDR3 in amino acids: CASSLSADSYEQYF. CDR3 DNA sequence: TGTGCCAGCAGCTTATCCGCGGACTCTTACGAGCAGTACTTC.